These T cell receptor beta chains were read from a single sample in a study of response to subunit inactivated influenza vaccine. TCRdb re-called the RT-PCR reads with MiXCR, one entry per CDR3 protein. This table holds about 540,000 distinct CDR3 sequences, around 15% found once. Specimen: PBMCs from blood, collected approximately 12 days after vaccination. These receptors were obtained from a man in his forties or fifties who received an inactivated influenza vaccine. The CDR3 runs from the conserved cysteine through the conserved F or W. Fields, in order: clone size, J gene, D gene, V gene, CDR3 DNA, CDR3 protein. The D gene is left open where the match is weak. The listing skips clone size in some rows; elsewhere it reads once, few, many or a size class.

abundance: few; j_gene: TRBJ1-5; d_gene: TRBD1; v_gene: TRBV28; CDR3nt: TGTGCCAGCATCTTGGACAGGGACCAGCCCCAGCATTTT; CDR3aa: CASILDRDQPQHF
abundance: NA; j_gene: TRBJ2-3; d_gene: NA; v_gene: TRBV6-2/TRBV6-3; CDR3nt: TGTGCCAGCAGTTACGACGTAGCAGGGAAGGGGACAGATACGCAGTATTTT; CDR3aa: CASSYDVAGKGTDTQYF
abundance: few; j_gene: TRBJ2-7; d_gene: TRBD2; v_gene: TRBV6-1; CDR3nt: TGTGCCAGCAGTAGCCGGGGGGGTGGCTACGAGCAGTACTTC; CDR3aa: CASSSRGGGYEQYF
abundance: NA; j_gene: TRBJ2-3; d_gene: NA; v_gene: TRBV5-1; CDR3nt: TGCGCCAGCAGCTCCTTTGGGCAACGCACAGATACGCAGTATTTT; CDR3aa: CASSSFGQRTDTQYF
abundance: many; j_gene: TRBJ2-7; d_gene: TRBD2; v_gene: TRBV20-1; CDR3nt: TGCAGTGCTAGAGACGGGAGGGGAGAGCAGTACTTC; CDR3aa: CSARDGRGEQYF
abundance: NA; j_gene: TRBJ1-1; d_gene: TRBD1; v_gene: TRBV5-1; CDR3nt: TGCGCCAGCAGCTTGGGGCTCCCCCAGGGGGTGAACACTGAAGCTTTCTTT; CDR3aa: CASSLGLPQGVNTEAFF
abundance: few; j_gene: TRBJ2-5; d_gene: NA; v_gene: TRBV9; CDR3nt: TGTGCCAGCAGCGTAGGGGTTTCTAGCCAAGAGACCCAGTACTTC; CDR3aa: CASSVGVSSQETQYF
abundance: NA; j_gene: TRBJ1-4; d_gene: NA; v_gene: TRBV6-1; CDR3nt: TGTGCCAGCAGTGCCGATCTAAATGAAAAACTGTTTTTT; CDR3aa: CASSADLNEKLFF
abundance: few; j_gene: TRBJ1-6; d_gene: TRBD1; v_gene: TRBV6-2/TRBV6-3; CDR3nt: TGTGCCAGCAGTATCACAGGGGGCGCCTATAATTCACCCCTCCACTTT; CDR3aa: CASSITGGAYNSPLHF
abundance: few; j_gene: TRBJ2-6; d_gene: NA; v_gene: TRBV9; CDR3nt: TGTGCCAGCAGCGTGATTGCTGGGGCCAACGTCCTGACTTTC; CDR3aa: CASSVIAGANVLTF
abundance: NA; j_gene: TRBJ2-1; d_gene: TRBD2; v_gene: TRBV2; CDR3nt: TGTGCCAGCAGTGAAGGTACTAGCGGGAGTCATGAGCAGTTCTTC; CDR3aa: CASSEGTSGSHEQFF
abundance: few; j_gene: TRBJ2-7; d_gene: NA; v_gene: TRBV6-2/TRBV6-3; CDR3nt: TGTGCCAGCAGCCGCCGAGGCTCCTACGAGCAGTACTTC; CDR3aa: CASSRRGSYEQYF
abundance: NA; j_gene: TRBJ2-1; d_gene: TRBD2; v_gene: TRBV5-1; CDR3nt: TGCGCCAGCAGCTTGGCCGTAGCGGGGGGGCCGTATAATGAGCAGTTCTTC; CDR3aa: CASSLAVAGGPYNEQFF
abundance: few; j_gene: TRBJ2-1; d_gene: NA; v_gene: TRBV6-2/TRBV6-3; CDR3nt: TGTGCCAGCAGTTACCTAGGGCACCCCTACAATGAGCAGTTCTTC; CDR3aa: CASSYLGHPYNEQFF
abundance: many; j_gene: TRBJ2-5; d_gene: TRBD2; v_gene: TRBV14; CDR3nt: TGTGCCAGCAGCCAAGATACAGCGGGAGGGTCCCCGCAACAGTACTTC; CDR3aa: CASSQDTAGGSPQQYF
abundance: few; j_gene: TRBJ1-1; d_gene: NA; v_gene: TRBV4-3; CDR3nt: TGCGCCAGCAGCCAAGATCGGAGGCAGCAGGGGTTAAAAGCTTTCTTT; CDR3aa: CASSQDRRQQGLKAFF
abundance: NA; j_gene: TRBJ2-2; d_gene: TRBD1; v_gene: TRBV12-3/TRBV12-4; CDR3nt: TGTGCCAGCGGGACAGGGACAAACACCGGGGAGCTGTTTTTT; CDR3aa: CASGTGTNTGELFF
abundance: NA; j_gene: TRBJ1-6; d_gene: TRBD1; v_gene: TRBV5-1; CDR3nt: TGCGCCAGCAGCTTAGGGACAGGGAAAGATTCACCCCTCCACTTT; CDR3aa: CASSLGTGKDSPLHF
abundance: NA; j_gene: TRBJ2-5; d_gene: NA; v_gene: TRBV15; CDR3nt: TGTGCCACCAGCCCCTTAGGGCAGTTCGGACAAGAGACCCAGTACTTC; CDR3aa: CATSPLGQFGQETQYF
abundance: NA; j_gene: TRBJ1-2; d_gene: TRBD1; v_gene: TRBV12-3/TRBV12-4; CDR3nt: TGTGCCAGCAGTTTGGACAGGGGAGGGCTCTACACCTTC; CDR3aa: CASSLDRGGLYTF
abundance: NA; j_gene: TRBJ1-1; d_gene: TRBD1; v_gene: TRBV7-9; CDR3nt: TGTGCCAGCAGTTCAATCCGGGACAGGGCCTTTGCTTTCTTT; CDR3aa: CASSSIRDRAFAFF
abundance: once; j_gene: TRBJ2-4; d_gene: NA; v_gene: TRBV4-1; CDR3nt: TGCGCCAGCAGCCTTCTCGTCTCAACAGGGACCAAAAACATTCAGTACTTC; CDR3aa: CASSLLVSTGTKNIQYF
abundance: NA; j_gene: TRBJ1-2; d_gene: NA; v_gene: TRBV7-8; CDR3nt: TGTGCCAGCAGCTTAGGGTCCGGGGGCGCAGGTGGCTACACCTTC; CDR3aa: CASSLGSGGAGGYTF
abundance: few; j_gene: TRBJ2-5; d_gene: TRBD2; v_gene: TRBV5-1; CDR3nt: TGCGCCAGCAGCTTTTTTTGGACTAGCGGATCCCAAGAGACCCAGTACTTC; CDR3aa: CASSFFWTSGSQETQYF
abundance: many; j_gene: TRBJ1-1; d_gene: TRBD1; v_gene: TRBV29-1; CDR3nt: TGCAGCGGACGGACAGGAAGCACTGAAGCTTTCTTT; CDR3aa: CSGRTGSTEAFF
abundance: few; j_gene: TRBJ2-1; d_gene: TRBD2; v_gene: TRBV4-3; CDR3nt: TGCGCCAGCAGCCCGGGACTAGCGGGGGGCTCGGATGAGCAGTTCTTC; CDR3aa: CASSPGLAGGSDEQFF